This T cell receptor (beta chain) was observed in a study of shared clonotypes between healthy human individuals. Notes on the study in general: There were few donors, and this limited the genetic and exposure-history diversity represented. When compared with the clonotypes that were shared by all four sorted-subset donors, the non-shared clonotypes turned out to have lower generation probabilities.

Profiling relied on immunoSEQ multiplex PCR, and the TCRdb table lists in-frame clones only, not all of them. The data contain roughly 1.4 million clones, approximately 98.5% of them singletons. As concerns this clone: Its antigen is undetermined.

Trimming took 0 bases from V and 0 from J; bases not matched to a gene: 5. Germline CDR1 and CDR2: SGHNT and YYREEE (reference sequence). The CDR3 contains 16 residues. This receptor was taken from a man aged 25-40 years in good health. V is TRBV5-4 and J is TRBJ2-7; 8 bases are a match to TRBD1. Sample: naive CD4+ T cells sorted from blood. Subset described: CD45RA+ positively selected. The CDR3 DNA reads as TGTGCCAGCAGCTTGGGGTGGACAGGGATCTCCTACGAGCAGTACTTC. This sequence encodes CASSLGWTGISYEQYF.